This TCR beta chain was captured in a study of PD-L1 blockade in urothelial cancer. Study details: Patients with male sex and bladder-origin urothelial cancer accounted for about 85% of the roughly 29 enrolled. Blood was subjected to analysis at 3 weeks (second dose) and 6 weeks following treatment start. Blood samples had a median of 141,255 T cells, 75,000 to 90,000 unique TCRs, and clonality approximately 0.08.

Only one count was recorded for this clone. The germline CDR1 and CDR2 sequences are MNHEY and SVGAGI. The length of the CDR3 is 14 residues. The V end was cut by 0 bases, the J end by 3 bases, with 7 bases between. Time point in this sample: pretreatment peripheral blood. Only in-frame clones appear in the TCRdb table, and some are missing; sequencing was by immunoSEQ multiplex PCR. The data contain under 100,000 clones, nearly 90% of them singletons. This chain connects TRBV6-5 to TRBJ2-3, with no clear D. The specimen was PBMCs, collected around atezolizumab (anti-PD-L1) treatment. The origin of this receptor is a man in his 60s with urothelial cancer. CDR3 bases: TGTGCCAGCAGTTACTCGTCTCGGACAGATACGCAGTATTTT. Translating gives CASSYSSRTDTQYF.